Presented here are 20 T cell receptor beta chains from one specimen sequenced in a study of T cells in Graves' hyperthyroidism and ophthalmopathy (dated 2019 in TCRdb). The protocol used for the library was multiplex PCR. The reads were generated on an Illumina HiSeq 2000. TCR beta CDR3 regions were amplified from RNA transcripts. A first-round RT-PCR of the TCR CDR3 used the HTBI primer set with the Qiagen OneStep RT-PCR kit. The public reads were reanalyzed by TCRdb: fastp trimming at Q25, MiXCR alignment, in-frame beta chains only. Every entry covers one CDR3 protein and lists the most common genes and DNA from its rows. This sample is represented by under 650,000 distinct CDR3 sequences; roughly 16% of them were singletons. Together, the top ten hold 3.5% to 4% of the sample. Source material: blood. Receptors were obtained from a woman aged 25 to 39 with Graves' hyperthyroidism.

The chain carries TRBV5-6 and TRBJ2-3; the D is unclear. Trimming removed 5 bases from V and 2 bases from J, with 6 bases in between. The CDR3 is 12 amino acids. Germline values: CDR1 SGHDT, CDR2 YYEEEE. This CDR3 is CASSFTTDTQYF. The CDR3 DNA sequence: TGTGCCAGCAGTTTTACCACAGATACGCAGTATTTT.

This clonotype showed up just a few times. The CDR3 bases are TGCAGCGTTGAAGATGCTGGGACAGCCCCCTACGAGCAGTACTTC. This translates into CSVEDAGTAPYEQYF. The chain couples TRBV29-1 to TRBJ2-7, with TRBD1 matching over 7 bases. Germline CDR1 SQVTM, CDR2 ANQGSEA. V lost 0 bases, J lost 2 bases, and 7 bases stayed unmatched. The CDR3 contains 15 residues.

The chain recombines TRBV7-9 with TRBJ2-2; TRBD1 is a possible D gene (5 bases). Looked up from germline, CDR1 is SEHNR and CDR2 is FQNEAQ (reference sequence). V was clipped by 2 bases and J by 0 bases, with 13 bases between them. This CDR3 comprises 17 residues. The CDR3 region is CASSLPRAKPNTGELFF. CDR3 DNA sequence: TGTGCCAGCAGCTTACCCAGGGCTAAGCCGAACACCGGGGAGCTGTTTTTT. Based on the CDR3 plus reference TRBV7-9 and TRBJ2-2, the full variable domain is DTGVSQNPRHKITKRGQNVTFRCDPISEHNRLYWYRQTLGQGPEFLTYFQNEAQLEKSRLLSDRFSAERPKGSFSTLEIQRTEQGDSAMYLCASSLPRAKPNTGELFFGEGSRLTVL.

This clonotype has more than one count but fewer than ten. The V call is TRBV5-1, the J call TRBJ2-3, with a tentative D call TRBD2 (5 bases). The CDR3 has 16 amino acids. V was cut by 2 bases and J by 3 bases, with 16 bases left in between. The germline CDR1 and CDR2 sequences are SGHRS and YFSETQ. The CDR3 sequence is CASSFLTGRRTDTQYF. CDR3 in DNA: TGCGCCAGCAGCTTCCTAACGGGAAGGAGAACAGATACGCAGTATTTT.

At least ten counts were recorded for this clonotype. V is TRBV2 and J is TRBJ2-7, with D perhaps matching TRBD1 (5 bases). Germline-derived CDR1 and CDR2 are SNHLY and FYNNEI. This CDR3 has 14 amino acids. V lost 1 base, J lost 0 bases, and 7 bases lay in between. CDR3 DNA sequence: TGTGCCAGCAGTGAAGACAGGCGCTCCTACGAGCAGTACTTC. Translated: CASSEDRRSYEQYF.

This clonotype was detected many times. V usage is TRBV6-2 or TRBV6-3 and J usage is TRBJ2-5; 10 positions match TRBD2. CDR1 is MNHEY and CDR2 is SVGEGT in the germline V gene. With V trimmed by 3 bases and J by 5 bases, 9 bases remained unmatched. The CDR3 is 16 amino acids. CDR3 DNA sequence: TGTGCCAGCAGTTATAGCCCTAGCGGGAGTGCGGAGACCCAGTACTTC. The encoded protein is CASSYSPSGSAETQYF.

This chain's CDR3 is CASSPGLALQETQYF. CDR3 nucleotides: TGTGCCAGCAGCCCGGGACTAGCACTTCAAGAGACCCAGTACTTC. V usage is TRBV3-1 and J usage is TRBJ2-5; 9 bases agree with TRBD2. V shed 4 bases and J 2 bases; nucleotides not matched to a gene: 5. The CDR3 sequence is 15 residues long. The germline CDR1 and CDR2 sequences are LGHDT and YNNKEL (reference sequence).

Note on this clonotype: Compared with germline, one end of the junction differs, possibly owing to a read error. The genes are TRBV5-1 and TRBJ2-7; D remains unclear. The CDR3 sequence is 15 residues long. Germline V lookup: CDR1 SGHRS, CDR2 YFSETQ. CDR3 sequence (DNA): TGCGTCAGCAGGTTGAGCTCTAGAGCGCCCTACGAGCAGTACTTC. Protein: CVSRLSSRAPYEQYF. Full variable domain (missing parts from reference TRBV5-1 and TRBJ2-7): KAGVTQTPRYLIKTRGQQVTLSCSPISGHRSVSWYQQTPGQGLQFLFEYFSETQRNKGNFPGRFSGRQFSNSRSEMNVSTLELGDSALYLCVSRLSSRAPYEQYFGPGTRLTVT.

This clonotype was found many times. The CDR3 spells CASSPYGTNSNQPQHF. The CDR3 DNA is TGTGCCAGCAGCCCGTACGGGACAAATAGCAATCAGCCCCAGCATTTT. The chain couples TRBV3-1 to TRBJ1-5; D perhaps matches TRBD1 (6 bases). Germline V lookup: CDR1 LGHDT, CDR2 YNNKEL (reference sequence). The CDR3 contains 16 residues. Between the trimmed V and J ends, which lost 4 bases and 0 bases, there was a span of 13 bases. Based on the CDR3 plus reference TRBV3-1 and TRBJ1-5, the full variable domain is DTAVSQTPKYLVTQMGNDKSIKCEQNLGHDTMYWYKQDSKKFLKIMFSYNNKELIINETVPNRFSPKSPDKAHLNLHINSLELGDSAVYFCASSPYGTNSNQPQHFGDGTRLSIL.

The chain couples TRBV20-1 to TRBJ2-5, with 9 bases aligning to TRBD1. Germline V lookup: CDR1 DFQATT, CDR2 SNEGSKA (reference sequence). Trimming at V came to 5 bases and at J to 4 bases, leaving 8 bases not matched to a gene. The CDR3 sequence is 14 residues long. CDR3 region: CSAAITGGPETQYF. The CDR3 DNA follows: TGCAGTGCTGCCATAACAGGGGGCCCAGAGACCCAGTACTTC.

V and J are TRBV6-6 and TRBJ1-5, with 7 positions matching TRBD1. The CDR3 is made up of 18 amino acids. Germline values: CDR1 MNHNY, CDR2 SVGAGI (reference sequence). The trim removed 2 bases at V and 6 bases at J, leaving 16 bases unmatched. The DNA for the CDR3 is TGTGCCAGCAGTTACCCCACCGAATCTTACAGGGGAAGTCAGCCCCAGCATTTT. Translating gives CASSYPTESYRGSQPQHF.

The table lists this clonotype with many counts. The CDR3, as DNA: TGTGCCAGCTCACCCCAGGGGAGCTCCTACGAGCAGTACTTC. Its protein is CASSPQGSSYEQYF. This chain joins TRBV18 and TRBJ2-7, with a possible D match to TRBD1 (6 bases). V gave up 3 bases and J gave up 0 bases, with 9 bases separating them. The germline V gene encodes CDR1 KGHSH and CDR2 LQKENI. The CDR3 is 14 amino acids. The complete variable domain, with remaining parts taken from reference TRBV18 and TRBJ2-7, reads NAGVMQNPRHLVRRRGQEARLRCSPMKGHSHVYWYRQLPEEGLKFMVYLQKENIIDESGMPKERFSAEFPKEGPSILRIQQVVRGDSAAYFCASSPQGSSYEQYFGPGTRLTVT.

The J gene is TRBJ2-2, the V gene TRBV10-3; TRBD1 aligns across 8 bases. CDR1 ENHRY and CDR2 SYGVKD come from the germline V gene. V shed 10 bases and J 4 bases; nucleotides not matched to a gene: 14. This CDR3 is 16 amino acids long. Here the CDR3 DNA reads TGTGCCACCTATGTCGGGGGACAGGCTCTCACCGGGGAGCTGTTTTTT. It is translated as CATYVGGQALTGELFF.

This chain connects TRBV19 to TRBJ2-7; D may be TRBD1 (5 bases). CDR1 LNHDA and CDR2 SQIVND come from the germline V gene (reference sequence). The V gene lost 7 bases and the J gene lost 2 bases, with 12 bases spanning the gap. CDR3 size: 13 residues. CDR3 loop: CASKRQGPYEQYF. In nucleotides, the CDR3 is TGTGCCAGTAAAAGGCAGGGTCCCTACGAGCAGTACTTC. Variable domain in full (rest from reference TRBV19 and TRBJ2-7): DGGITQSPKYLFRKEGQNVTLSCEQNLNHDAMYWYRQDPGQGLRLIYYSQIVNDFQKGDIAEGYSVSREKKESFPLTVTSAQKNPTAFYLCASKRQGPYEQYFGPGTRLTVT.

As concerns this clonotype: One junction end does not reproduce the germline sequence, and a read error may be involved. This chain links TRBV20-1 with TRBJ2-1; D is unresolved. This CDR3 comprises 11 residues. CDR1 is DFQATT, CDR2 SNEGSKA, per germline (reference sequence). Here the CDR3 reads CSASRYNERFF. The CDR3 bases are TGCAGTGCTAGTCGATACAATGAGCGGTTCTTC.

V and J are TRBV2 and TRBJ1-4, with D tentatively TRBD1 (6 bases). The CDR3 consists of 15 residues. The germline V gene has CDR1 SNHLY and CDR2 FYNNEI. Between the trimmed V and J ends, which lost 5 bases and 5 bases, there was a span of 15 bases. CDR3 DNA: TGTGCCAGCAGTTCCGAAGGGGGGCGGAATGAAAAACTGTTTTTT. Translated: CASSSEGGRNEKLFF.

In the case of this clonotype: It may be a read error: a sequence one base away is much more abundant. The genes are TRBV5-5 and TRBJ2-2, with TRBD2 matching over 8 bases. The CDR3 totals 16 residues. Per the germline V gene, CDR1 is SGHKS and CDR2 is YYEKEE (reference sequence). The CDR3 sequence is CANSLAGGSVTGELFF. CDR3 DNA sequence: TGTGCCAACAGCTTGGCGGGGGGCTCGGTCACCGGGGAGCTGTTTTTT.

The CDR3 loop reads CASSTRTDPNYGYTF. In DNA, the CDR3 is TGTGCCAGTAGTACTCGGACAGATCCTAACTATGGCTACACCTTC. This chain uses TRBV19 with TRBJ1-2; possible D gene TRBD1, 6 bases. From germline, CDR1 is LNHDA and CDR2 SQIVND (reference sequence). CDR3 size: 15 residues. The V end was cut by 4 bases, the J end by 0 bases, with 12 bases between.

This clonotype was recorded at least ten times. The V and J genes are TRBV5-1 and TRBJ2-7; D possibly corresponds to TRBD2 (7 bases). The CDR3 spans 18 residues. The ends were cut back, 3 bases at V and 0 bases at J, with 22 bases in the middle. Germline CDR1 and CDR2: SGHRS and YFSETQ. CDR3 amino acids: CASSSRGELAVFSYEQYF. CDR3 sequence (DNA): TGCGCCAGCAGCTCCAGGGGCGAGCTAGCGGTTTTCTCCTACGAGCAGTACTTC.

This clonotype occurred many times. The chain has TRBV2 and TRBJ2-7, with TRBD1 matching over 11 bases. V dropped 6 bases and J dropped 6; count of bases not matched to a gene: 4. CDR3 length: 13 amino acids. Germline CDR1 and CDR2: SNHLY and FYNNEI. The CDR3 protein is CASSWGQGGEQYF. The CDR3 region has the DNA TGTGCCAGCAGCTGGGGACAGGGGGGCGAGCAGTACTTC. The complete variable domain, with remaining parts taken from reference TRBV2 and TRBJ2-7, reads EPEVTQTPSHQVTQMGQEVILRCVPISNHLYFYWYRQILGQKVEFLVSFYNNEISEKSEIFDDQFSVERPDGSNFTLKIRSTKLEDSAMYFCASSWGQGGEQYFGPGTRLTVT.